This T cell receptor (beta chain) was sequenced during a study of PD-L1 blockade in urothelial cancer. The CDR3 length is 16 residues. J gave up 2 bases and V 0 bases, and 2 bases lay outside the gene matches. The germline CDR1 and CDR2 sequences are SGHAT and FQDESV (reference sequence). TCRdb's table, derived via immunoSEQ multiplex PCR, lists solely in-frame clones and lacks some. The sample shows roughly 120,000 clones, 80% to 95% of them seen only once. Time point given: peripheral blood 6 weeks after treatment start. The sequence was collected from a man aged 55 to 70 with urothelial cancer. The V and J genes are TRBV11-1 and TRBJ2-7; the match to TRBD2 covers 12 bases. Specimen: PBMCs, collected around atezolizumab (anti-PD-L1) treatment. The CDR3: CASSLALAGGPYEQYF. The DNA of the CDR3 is TGTGCCAGCAGCTTAGCGCTAGCGGGAGGGCCCTACGAGCAGTACTTC.